This T cell receptor (beta chain) was sequenced for a study of technical replicates of blood from a few donors. The CDR3 is 14 residues long. Trimming stripped 2 bases from V and 6 bases from J, with 14 bases between. CDR1 and CDR2 (germline): KGHSH, LQKENI. Profiled with immunoSEQ multiplex PCR; TCRdb holds only in-frame clones, not every one. The profile shows more than 55,000 clones, 90% to 95% of them singletons. The sample comprised PBMCs. The TCR comes from a human donor in good health. Some clones in this sample may be carry-over from other donors' samples. The gene calls are TRBV18 and TRBJ2-7; D remains ambiguous. CDR3 residues: CASSPSAALREQYF. The CDR3 DNA is TGTGCCAGCTCACCAAGCGCGGCTCTACGCGAGCAGTACTTC.